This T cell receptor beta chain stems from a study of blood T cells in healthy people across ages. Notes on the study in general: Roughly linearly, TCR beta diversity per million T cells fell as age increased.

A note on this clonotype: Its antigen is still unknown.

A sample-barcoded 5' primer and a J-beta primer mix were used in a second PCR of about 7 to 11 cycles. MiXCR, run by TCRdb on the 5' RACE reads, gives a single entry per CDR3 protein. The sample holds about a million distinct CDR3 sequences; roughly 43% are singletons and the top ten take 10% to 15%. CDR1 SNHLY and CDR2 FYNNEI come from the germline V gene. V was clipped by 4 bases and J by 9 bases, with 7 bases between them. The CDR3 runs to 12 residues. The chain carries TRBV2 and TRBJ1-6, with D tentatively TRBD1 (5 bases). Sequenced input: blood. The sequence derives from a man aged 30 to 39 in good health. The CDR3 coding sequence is TGTGCCAGCAGTGGCAGGGCTTCACCCCTCCACTTT. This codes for CASSGRASPLHF.